Included here is one TCR beta chain sequence, with context. Its antigen is unidentified. These data originate in a study of T-cell memory formation after mild COVID-19. Findings of the study overall: Later expanders leaned toward CD4+, whereas clones contracting from day 15 to 85 were balanced CD4/CD8. The main location of contracting CD4+ clones was CM and EM, and that of contracting CD8+ clones was EMRA. What remained unconfirmed was the SARS-CoV-2 specificity of second-wave clones peaking on day 37. Pre-infection memory showed some responding clones, and this suggested that cross-reactive memory joined.

MiXCR, applied by TCRdb to the 5' RACE reads, yields one record per CDR3 protein. Of about 110,000 distinct CDR3 sequences listed, under 15% are singletons. The material sequenced was PBMCs or a T cell subset sorted from them (not recorded which). The clonotype originates from an adult woman who had mild COVID-19 (a few samples of this study predate the infection). Cell type and time point are not known.

For the CDR3, the DNA is TGCGCCAGCAGCTTGGCCCCTCCACTAGCGGGGGGCACAGATACGCAGTATTTT. This codes for CASSLAPPLAGGTDTQYF. The gene calls are TRBV5-1 and TRBJ2-3; 11 nucleotides agree with TRBD2. Germline trimming cut 0 bases from V and 1 base from J; bases unmatched to any gene: 7. CDR1 SGHRS and CDR2 YFSETQ come from the germline V gene. This CDR3 has 18 amino acids.